These T cell receptor beta chains were read from a single sample in a study of regulatory T cells in long-lasting Graves disease. TCRdb analysed the multiplex PCR reads with MiXCR anew, one entry per CDR3 protein. The sample lists roughly 400,000 distinct CDR3 sequences; around 21% were seen once. The specimen comprised peripheral blood mononuclear cells (PBMCs), sampled when the disease was refractory, from a patient treated with antithyroid drugs. These receptors were obtained from a female donor with Graves disease. CDR3s include the opening cysteine and the closing phenylalanine or tryptophan.

V,J,CDR3
TRBV7-2,TRBJ2-7,CASSLAASGSGKDYEQYF
TRBV7-9,TRBJ2-5,CASSSSDRYQETQYF
TRBV6-2/TRBV6-3,TRBJ2-6,CASSYLGTGISGANVLTF
TRBV13,TRBJ1-1,CASSLKHVRMNTEAFF
TRBV28,TRBJ1-2,CASSLGRRGRGYTF
TRBV20-1,TRBJ1-5,CSARDGDRLNQPQHF
TRBV29-1,TRBJ1-2,CSVEEDYGYTF
TRBV20-1,TRBJ2-7,CSATRTSSEQYF
TRBV19,TRBJ2-1,CASSIGRGSYNEQFF
TRBV11-2,TRBJ2-6,CASSTGTSGRLSGANVLTF
TRBV15,TRBJ2-3,CATSRDTDTQYF
TRBV24-1,TRBJ2-1,CATWDALYNEQFF
TRBV24-1,TRBJ1-1,CAFDRGAIFEAFF
TRBV10-1,TRBJ2-7,CASKRKCYEQYF
TRBV6-1,TRBJ1-5,CASSRSDRSNQPQHF
TRBV6-1,TRBJ1-5,CASSWTASNQPQHF
TRBV30,TRBJ1-3,CAYSFSGNTIYF
TRBV3-1,TRBJ2-2,CASSLQSGTGELFF
TRBV29-1,TRBJ2-2,CSVLGGTGELFF
TRBV10-3,TRBJ2-5,CAISWAPGGETQYF
TRBV6-5,TRBJ2-1,CASSYLGWESGSPEQFF
TRBV12-3/TRBV12-4,TRBJ1-1,CASSLEEGGNTEAFF
TRBV20-1,TRBJ2-4,CSAQAGTSGSAGGADIQYF
TRBV10-3,TRBJ2-7,CATNQREGEQYF
TRBV28,TRBJ2-7,CASSGGTTRAEQYF
TRBV20-1,-,CSAPAGWDIQYF
TRBV6-1,TRBJ1-6,CAISRGQGDNSPLHF
TRBV30,TRBJ2-7,CAWKRQGAFFEQYF
TRBV20-1,TRBJ1-5,CSARTPGTVNQPQHF
TRBV10-3,TRBJ1-5,CAISDSLTKHNSNQPQHF
TRBV19,TRBJ1-1,CASRENGENTEAFF
TRBV28,TRBJ1-3,CASSFSTSGNTIYF
TRBV28,TRBJ2-1,CASSKSGRQGEQFF
TRBV30,TRBJ1-5,CAWSHTGGPQPQHF
TRBV7-2,TRBJ1-4,CVSSLGGRGLTNEKLFF
TRBV28,TRBJ2-3,CASSLTVTQYF
TRBV19,TRBJ2-7,CASSPWDRDYEQYF
TRBV28,TRBJ2-5,CASSKGLAFASATQYF
TRBV30,TRBJ2-7,CAWSVLGRSSYEQYF
TRBV19,TRBJ1-2,CASSIEARDNYGYTF
TRBV30,TRBJ2-2,CAWSGGGVGELFF
TRBV2,TRBJ1-3,CASRETGTWGNTIYF
TRBV12-3/TRBV12-4,TRBJ2-5,CASSLTAGRETQYF
TRBV7-2,TRBJ2-1,CASSFFLGTSEQFF
TRBV6-1,TRBJ2-7,CASWPGLNYEQYF
TRBV28,TRBJ1-2,CASSFRYGYTF
TRBV7-2,TRBJ1-2,CASSLGTNGGYTF
TRBV18,TRBJ1-2,CASSPDGQGSYGYTF
TRBV5-6,TRBJ1-5,CASSARGQGNQPQHF
TRBV3-1,TRBJ1-5,CASSQGDSNQPQHF
TRBV4-3,TRBJ2-7,CASSQDPAGNYEQYF
TRBV7-2,TRBJ2-1,CASSLREGNEQFF